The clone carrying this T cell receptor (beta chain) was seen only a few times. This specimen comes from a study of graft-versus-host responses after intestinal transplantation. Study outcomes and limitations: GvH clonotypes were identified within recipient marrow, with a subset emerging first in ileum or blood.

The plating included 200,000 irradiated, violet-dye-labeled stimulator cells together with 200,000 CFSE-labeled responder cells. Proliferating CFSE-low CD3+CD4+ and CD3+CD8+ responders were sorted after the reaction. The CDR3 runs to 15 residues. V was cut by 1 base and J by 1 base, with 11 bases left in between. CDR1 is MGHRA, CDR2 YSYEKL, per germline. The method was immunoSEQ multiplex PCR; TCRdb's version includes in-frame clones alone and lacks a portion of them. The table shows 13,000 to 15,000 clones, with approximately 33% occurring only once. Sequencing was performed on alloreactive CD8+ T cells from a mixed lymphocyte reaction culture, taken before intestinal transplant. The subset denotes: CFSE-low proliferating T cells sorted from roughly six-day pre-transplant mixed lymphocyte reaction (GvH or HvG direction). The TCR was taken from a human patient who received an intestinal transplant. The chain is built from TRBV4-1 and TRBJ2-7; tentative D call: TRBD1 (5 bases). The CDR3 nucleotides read TGCGCCAGCAGCCAAGCTTTCCAGGGTTCCTACGAGCAGTACTTC. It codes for CASSQAFQGSYEQYF.